Following are 17 T cell receptor beta chains from one sample sequenced in a study of blood T cells in healthy people across ages. Sample-barcoded 5' priming and a J-beta primer mix drove a second PCR of roughly 7 to 11 cycles. TCRdb redid the calling of the 5' RACE reads with MiXCR, one entry per CDR3 protein. The table shows 760,000 or so distinct CDR3 sequences, with 20% to 25% occurring only once. These data also featured in a second study, about T cells of mothers and their children.

The sequenced material came from blood. These receptors all stem from a boy aged 10-17 years in good health.

The table lists this clonotype with a few counts. The genes are TRBV7-3 and TRBJ2-2, with D possibly matching TRBD2 (5 bases). Per germline, CDR1 SGHTA and CDR2 FQGTGA. V shed 1 base and J shed 2 bases, with 8 bases lying between them. This CDR3 contains 15 residues. The DNA of the CDR3 is TGTGCCAGCAGCTTAAACGGACTCAACACCGGGGAGCTGTTTTTT. The encoded protein is CASSLNGLNTGELFF. The full variable domain, with the rest looked up from reference TRBV7-3 and TRBJ2-2, is GAGVSQTPSNKVTEKGKYVELRCDPISGHTALYWYRQSLGQGPEFLIYFQGTGAADDSGLPNDRFFAVRPEGSVSTLKIQRTERGDSAVYLCASSLNGLNTGELFFGEGSRLTVL.

DNA of the CDR3: TGCGCCAGCAGCCAAGTTGAGGGGGCATATAATTCACCCCTCCACTTT. This translates into CASSQVEGAYNSPLHF. J is TRBJ1-6 and V is TRBV4-3; 7 bases are a match to TRBD1. Germline-derived CDR1 and CDR2 are LGHNA and YSLEER. V was clipped by 1 base and J by 4 bases; unmatched bases: 4. This CDR3 region has 16 residues.

The V gene is TRBV5-1, the J gene TRBJ2-7; TRBD1 or TRBD2 may be the D gene (5 bases each). Deletions cut 3 bases from V and 3 bases from J, with 13 bases between. Germline CDR1 and CDR2: SGHRS and YFSETQ. The CDR3 extends over 14 amino acids. This chain's CDR3 is CASSSWDGYYEQYF. CDR3 DNA: TGCGCCAGCAGCTCCTGGGACGGGTACTACGAGCAGTACTTC.

The J gene is TRBJ2-3, the V gene TRBV7-2; weak D call: TRBD1 (5 bases). The V gene lost 2 bases and the J gene lost 5 bases, with 17 bases spanning the gap. Germline loops: CDR1 SGHTA, CDR2 FQGNSA. The CDR3 sequence is 16 residues long. CDR3 protein: CASSLLGGAVIDTQYF. In DNA form, the CDR3 reads TGTGCCAGCAGCTTATTGGGTGGGGCGGTAATAGATACGCAGTATTTT. The full variable domain, in which reference TRBV7-2 and TRBJ2-3 provide the parts outside the CDR3, is GAGVSQSPSNKVTEKGKDVELRCDPISGHTALYWYRQSLGQGLEFLIYFQGNSAPDKSGLPSDRFSAERTGGSVSTLTIQRTQQEDSAVYLCASSLLGGAVIDTQYFGPGTRLTVL.

This clonotype was found a few times. This chain joins TRBV15 and TRBJ1-5, with D unresolved. CDR3 length: 15 residues. Trimming removed 0 bases at V and 1 base at J, with 7 bases between. The germline V gene encodes CDR1 LNHNV and CDR2 YYDKDF (reference sequence). CDR3 bases: TGTGCCACCAGCAGAGATCTAGGAAGCAATCAGCCCCAGCATTTT. It encodes CATSRDLGSNQPQHF.

The CDR3 protein is CASSSWTSGPSYEQYF. The DNA for the CDR3 is TGTGCCAGCAGCTCGTGGACTAGCGGTCCCTCCTACGAGCAGTACTTC. The chain has TRBV7-9 and TRBJ2-7; 10 bases map to TRBD2. V was clipped by 4 bases and J by 0 bases; unmatched bases: 6. CDR3 length equals 16 residues. CDR1 is SEHNR, CDR2 FQNEAQ, per germline (reference sequence).

V is TRBV6-1 and J is TRBJ2-7, with 10 nucleotides matching TRBD1. The CDR3 loop spans 16 amino acids. V dropped 7 bases and J dropped 1; count of bases not matched to a gene: 10. Per the germline V gene, CDR1 is MNHNS and CDR2 is SASEGT. CDR3 nucleotide sequence: TGTGCCAGCACTCCCAGAGGGGACAGGGGTTCCTACGAGCAGTACTTC. This encodes CASTPRGDRGSYEQYF.

This chain connects TRBV20-1 to TRBJ2-7, with TRBD2 as a possible D gene (6 bases). Germline lookup yields CDR1 DFQATT and CDR2 SNEGSKA (reference sequence). Trimming cost V 5 bases and J 0 bases, with 14 bases left between them. The CDR3 spans 14 residues. For the CDR3, the DNA is TGCAGTGCTCCTGGACTACCAGACTCCTACGAGCAGTACTTC. This translates into CSAPGLPDSYEQYF.

The chain has TRBV15 and TRBJ1-4; the D is unclear. The CDR3 totals 14 residues. Germline V gene sequence: CDR1 LNHNV, CDR2 YYDKDF (reference sequence). Trimming took off 2 bases at V and 6 bases at J, with 10 bases between the two ends. The CDR3 region is CATSRWENDEKLFF. CDR3 bases: TGTGCCACCAGCAGATGGGAAAACGATGAAAAACTGTTTTTT. Full variable domain (missing parts from reference TRBV15 and TRBJ1-4): DAMVIQNPRYQVTQFGKPVTLSCSQTLNHNVMYWYQQKSSQAPKLLFHYYDKDFNNEADTPDNFQSRRPNTSFCFLDIRSPGLGDTAMYLCATSRWENDEKLFFGSGTQLSVL.

This clonotype showed up just a few times. The rearrangement joins TRBV6-1 to TRBJ2-5; unclear D gene. The CDR3 runs to 15 residues. Trimming cost V 6 bases and J 6 bases, with 20 bases left between them. Germline V gene lookup returns CDR1 MNHNS and CDR2 SASEGT. DNA for the CDR3: TGTGCCAGCAGAGGAAACGATCTAGAGTTAAAGACCCAGTACTTC. As protein: CASRGNDLELKTQYF.

This clonotype was seen only a few times. The V call is TRBV7-2, the J call TRBJ2-7, with D perhaps being TRBD1 or TRBD2 (5 bases each). This CDR3 has 13 residues. The V gene's germline CDR1 is SGHTA and CDR2 FQGNSA. The germline V and J ends were trimmed by 1 base and 5 bases, with 9 bases remaining between them. The CDR3 sequence: CASSLGGENEQYF. The CDR3 nucleotides are TGTGCCAGCAGCTTAGGAGGGGAAAACGAGCAGTACTTC.

This clonotype was counted a few times. The chain couples TRBV20-1 to TRBJ2-1; 9 bases align to TRBD2. This CDR3 contains 17 residues. Germline V lookup: CDR1 DFQATT, CDR2 SNEGSKA (reference sequence). With V trimmed by 0 bases and J by 2 bases, 8 bases remained unmatched. The CDR3 loop reads CSARDSAGGVPYNEQFF. The CDR3 DNA sequence: TGCAGTGCTAGAGATTCCGCGGGAGGGGTCCCCTACAATGAGCAGTTCTTC.

This chain links TRBV10-3 with TRBJ1-1, with a possible D match to TRBD1 (5 bases). This CDR3 region has 13 residues. CDR1 ENHRY and CDR2 SYGVKD come from the germline V gene. V gave up 2 bases and J gave up 8 bases, with 12 bases separating them. The CDR3, as DNA: TGTGCCATCAGTGAGGTGCAGGGATGGGAAGCTTTCTTT. This gives the protein CAISEVQGWEAFF.

The chain links TRBV27 to TRBJ2-5; 7 bases are a match to TRBD1. The DNA matches TRBJ2-7 better at its end, which makes the J call doubtful. The CDR3 has 13 amino acids. The germline V gene encodes CDR1 MNHEY and CDR2 SMNVEV (reference sequence). CDR3 loop: CASRETGAYEQYF. DNA for the CDR3: TGTGCCAGCAGAGAAACAGGGGCCTACGAGCAGTACTTC.

This clonotype has a handful of counts. The chain recombines TRBV7-6 with TRBJ1-3; D gene ambiguous. This CDR3 is 12 amino acids long. Trimming removed 5 bases from V and 8 bases from J, with 10 bases in between. Looked up from germline, CDR1 is SGHVS and CDR2 is FNYEAQ. The CDR3 is CASSARWDTIYF. For the CDR3, the DNA is TGTGCCAGCAGCGCGCGGTGGGACACCATATATTTT.

V gene TRBV3-1 combines with J gene TRBJ2-5; 9 nucleotides line up with TRBD2. The J call is doubtful: the DNA matches TRBJ2-7 better. The CDR3 contains 15 residues. Germline V CDR1 and CDR2: LGHDT, YNNKEL (reference sequence). In DNA form, the CDR3 reads TGTGCCAGCAGCCAAGACTATAGCGGGAGCTACGAGCAGTACTTC. It codes for CASSQDYSGSYEQYF.

The chain joins TRBV4-2 to TRBJ2-1; weak D call: TRBD2 (5 bases). Germline CDR1 reads LGHNA; CDR2 reads YNFKEQ. The CDR3 totals 16 residues. Deletions cut 0 bases from V and 5 bases from J, with 14 bases between. In DNA form, the CDR3 reads TGTGCCAGCAGCCAAGATCTCTCGGGAACCCACAATGAGCAGTTCTTC. It translates to CASSQDLSGTHNEQFF.